A selection of T cell receptor beta chains follows, all from one sample in a study of T cells in Graves' hyperthyroidism and ophthalmopathy. From the multiplex PCR reads, TCRdb called clonotypes with MiXCR, one entry per CDR3 protein. This sample has roughly 580,000 distinct CDR3 sequences, with roughly 46% found just once. The sample consisted of peripheral blood or thyroid tissue (not recorded which). These receptors all stem from a young woman with Graves' hyperthyroidism. Each CDR3 is given with its conserved first and last residue. The D gene is left open where the match is weak. The size entry is marked missing in some rows and otherwise reads once, few, many or a size class.

CDR3 protein: CASSLGTQGTLEQYF
CDR3 DNA: TGTGCCAGCAGCTTAGGGACTCAGGGGACCTTGGAGCAGTACTTC
J gene: TRBJ2-7
D gene: NA
V gene: TRBV7-3
clone size: once

CDR3 protein: CASSVAVHNEQFF
CDR3 DNA: TGTGCCAGCAGCGTGGCGGTTCACAATGAGCAGTTCTTC
J gene: TRBJ2-1
D gene: NA
V gene: TRBV9
clone size: NA

CDR3 protein: CSVTPAGGGTDTQYF
CDR3 DNA: TGCAGCGTTACTCCAGCGGGAGGTGGCACAGATACGCAGTATTTT
J gene: TRBJ2-3
D gene: TRBD2
V gene: TRBV29-1
clone size: NA

CDR3 protein: CSAREVVAFF
CDR3 DNA: TGCAGCGCAAGGGAGGTTGTAGCTTTCTTT
J gene: TRBJ1-1
D gene: NA
V gene: TRBV29-1
clone size: NA

CDR3 protein: CASSQEQRDPYEQYF
CDR3 DNA: TGCGCCAGCAGCCAAGAGCAACGGGATCCCTACGAGCAGTACTTC
J gene: TRBJ2-7
D gene: NA
V gene: TRBV4-1
clone size: NA

CDR3 protein: CASSQDFTSGRKYF
CDR3 DNA: TGTGCCAGCAGCCAAGATTTCACTAGCGGGAGAAAGTACTTC
J gene: TRBJ2-7
D gene: TRBD2
V gene: TRBV7-9
clone size: NA

CDR3 protein: CASRGAGGYTF
CDR3 DNA: TGTGCCAGCAGGGGCGCCGGTGGCTACACCTTC
J gene: TRBJ1-2
D gene: NA
V gene: TRBV7-3
clone size: NA

CDR3 protein: CASSLEGAVYERYF
CDR3 DNA: TGTGCCAGCAGCTTAGAGGGGGCCGTCTACGAGCGGTACTTC
J gene: TRBJ2-7
D gene: TRBD1
V gene: TRBV7-9
clone size: NA

CDR3 protein: CAIRPPTGATNEKLFF
CDR3 DNA: TGTGCCATCAGGCCCCCGACAGGGGCAACTAATGAAAAACTGTTTTTT
J gene: TRBJ1-4
D gene: TRBD1
V gene: TRBV10-3
clone size: NA

CDR3 protein: CASSQGRLNTGELFF
CDR3 DNA: TGCGCCAGCAGCCAAGGTCGCCTGAACACCGGGGAGCTGTTTTTT
J gene: TRBJ2-2
D gene: NA
V gene: TRBV7-9
clone size: NA

CDR3 protein: CASSSGTGNEQYF
CDR3 DNA: TGTGCCAGCAGCTCAGGGACAGGCAACGAGCAGTACTTC
J gene: TRBJ2-7
D gene: TRBD1
V gene: TRBV7-8
clone size: many

CDR3 protein: CATSDFNHIGELFF
CDR3 DNA: TGTGCCACCAGTGATTTTAACCACATCGGGGAGCTGTTTTTT
J gene: TRBJ2-2
D gene: NA
V gene: TRBV24-1
clone size: few

CDR3 protein: CSGGTPNTEAFF
CDR3 DNA: TGCAGCGGCGGGACACCGAACACTGAAGCTTTCTTT
J gene: TRBJ1-1
D gene: NA
V gene: TRBV29-1
clone size: NA

CDR3 protein: CASSSKLIYGYTF
CDR3 DNA: TGTGCCAGCAGCTCTAAGTTGATCTATGGCTACACCTTC
J gene: TRBJ1-2
D gene: NA
V gene: TRBV7-9
clone size: many

CDR3 protein: CATTGDRGPGETQYF
CDR3 DNA: TGTGCCACCACGGGGGACAGGGGGCCCGGGGAGACCCAGTACTTC
J gene: TRBJ2-5
D gene: TRBD1
V gene: TRBV15
clone size: many

CDR3 protein: CSARRQGNTEAFF
CDR3 DNA: TGCAGTGCTAGGCGACAGGGGAACACTGAAGCTTTCTTT
J gene: TRBJ1-1
D gene: TRBD1
V gene: TRBV20-1
clone size: few

CDR3 protein: CASSQELFGLGSYEQYF
CDR3 DNA: TGTGCCAGCAGCCAAGAGTTGTTTGGACTAGGCTCCTACGAGCAGTACTTC
J gene: TRBJ2-7
D gene: TRBD2
V gene: TRBV14
clone size: few

CDR3 protein: CASSARPGPGYTF
CDR3 DNA: TGTGCCAGCAGTGCGAGACCGGGGCCTGGCTACACCTTC
J gene: TRBJ1-2
D gene: NA
V gene: TRBV25-1
clone size: NA

CDR3 protein: CSARDQGRGNQPQHF
CDR3 DNA: TGCAGTGCTAGAGATCAGGGTCGGGGCAATCAGCCCCAGCATTTT
J gene: TRBJ1-5
D gene: NA
V gene: TRBV20-1
clone size: few

CDR3 protein: CASRPGQTNGYTF
CDR3 DNA: TGTGCCAGCAGACCGGGACAGACCAATGGCTACACCTTC
J gene: TRBJ1-2
D gene: TRBD1
V gene: TRBV12-3/TRBV12-4
clone size: few

CDR3 protein: CASSYYKQETQYF
CDR3 DNA: TGTGCCAGCAGTTACTACAAACAAGAGACCCAGTACTTC
J gene: TRBJ2-5
D gene: NA
V gene: TRBV6-6
clone size: few

CDR3 protein: CSARRDRVETQYF
CDR3 DNA: TGCAGTGCGAGAAGAGACAGGGTCGAGACCCAGTACTTC
J gene: TRBJ2-5
D gene: TRBD1
V gene: TRBV20-1
clone size: NA

CDR3 protein: CASSFIGQETQYF
CDR3 DNA: TGTGCCAGCAGCTTTATCGGGCAAGAGACCCAGTACTTC
J gene: TRBJ2-5
D gene: NA
V gene: TRBV7-9
clone size: many

CDR3 protein: CASSPDLPGNQPQHF
CDR3 DNA: TGTGCCAGCAGCCCAGATCTGCCCGGGAATCAGCCCCAGCATTTT
J gene: TRBJ1-5
D gene: NA
V gene: TRBV7-2
clone size: NA

CDR3 protein: CASSYLRGDTEAFF
CDR3 DNA: TGTGCCAGCAGCTATTTACGCGGGGACACTGAAGCTTTCTTT
J gene: TRBJ1-1
D gene: NA
V gene: TRBV7-2
clone size: NA

CDR3 protein: CASSERGGVLTF
CDR3 DNA: TGTGCCAGCAGTGAAAGGGGCGGCGTCCTGACTTTC
J gene: TRBJ2-6
D gene: NA
V gene: TRBV2
clone size: NA

CDR3 protein: CATSDYRESNSPLHF
CDR3 DNA: TGTGCCACCAGTGATTACAGGGAAAGTAATTCACCCCTCCACTTT
J gene: TRBJ1-6
D gene: NA
V gene: TRBV24-1
clone size: many

CDR3 protein: CATSRDRGPNQPQYF
CDR3 DNA: TGTGCCACCAGCAGAGACAGGGGGCCCAATCAGCCCCAGTACTTC
J gene: TRBJ2-5
D gene: TRBD1
V gene: TRBV15
clone size: NA

CDR3 protein: CSVGEGGSEKLFF
CDR3 DNA: TGCAGCGTTGGGGAGGGCGGTAGTGAAAAACTGTTTTTT
J gene: TRBJ1-4
D gene: NA
V gene: TRBV29-1
clone size: NA

CDR3 protein: CASGPREADTQYF
CDR3 DNA: TGTGCCAGCGGGCCCCGAGAGGCAGATACGCAGTATTTT
J gene: TRBJ2-3
D gene: NA
V gene: TRBV12-3/TRBV12-4
clone size: NA

CDR3 protein: CASSATSGSSGELFF
CDR3 DNA: TGTGCCAGCAGCGCGACTAGCGGGAGTTCCGGGGAGCTGTTTTTT
J gene: TRBJ2-2
D gene: TRBD2
V gene: TRBV9
clone size: once

CDR3 protein: CSVTRGSNQPQYF
CDR3 DNA: TGCAGCGTTACCAGGGGAAGCAATCAGCCCCAGTACTTC
J gene: TRBJ2-5
D gene: NA
V gene: TRBV29-1
clone size: NA

CDR3 protein: CSGTGGIDTEAFF
CDR3 DNA: TGCAGCGGCACAGGGGGCATCGACACTGAAGCTTTCTTT
J gene: TRBJ1-1
D gene: TRBD1
V gene: TRBV29-1
clone size: NA

CDR3 protein: CASSYGARRDNEKLFF
CDR3 DNA: TGTGCCAGCAGTTATGGGGCGCGCAGGGATAATGAAAAACTGTTTTTT
J gene: TRBJ1-4
D gene: NA
V gene: TRBV6-6
clone size: NA

CDR3 protein: CSSLGLASMIHEQYF
CDR3 DNA: TGCAGCAGCCTGGGACTAGCGTCGATGATCCACGAGCAGTACTTC
J gene: TRBJ2-7
D gene: TRBD2
V gene: TRBV29-1
clone size: NA

CDR3 protein: CSAGQGVGETQYF
CDR3 DNA: TGCAGTGCTGGACAGGGGGTTGGTGAGACCCAGTACTTC
J gene: TRBJ2-5
D gene: TRBD1
V gene: TRBV20-1
clone size: few

CDR3 protein: CASMEGNYGYTF
CDR3 DNA: TGCGCCAGCATGGAGGGGAACTATGGCTACACCTTC
J gene: TRBJ1-2
D gene: NA
V gene: TRBV10-2
clone size: many

CDR3 protein: CASWSGGRGPETQYF
CDR3 DNA: TGTGCCAGCTGGAGCGGCGGGAGAGGGCCAGAGACCCAGTACTTC
J gene: TRBJ2-5
D gene: TRBD2
V gene: TRBV6-1
clone size: NA

CDR3 protein: CASTHKHSNQPQHF
CDR3 DNA: TGTGCCAGCACTCACAAACATAGCAATCAGCCCCAGCATTTT
J gene: TRBJ1-5
D gene: NA
V gene: TRBV19
clone size: NA

CDR3 protein: CSAMGTSGTQETQYF
CDR3 DNA: TGCAGTGCCATGGGGACTAGCGGGACTCAAGAGACCCAGTACTTC
J gene: TRBJ2-5
D gene: TRBD2
V gene: TRBV20-1
clone size: few

CDR3 protein: CASSSGHLNYGYTF
CDR3 DNA: TGTGCCAGCAGCTCGGGACACCTTAACTATGGCTACACCTTC
J gene: TRBJ1-2
D gene: NA
V gene: TRBV7-9
clone size: many

CDR3 protein: CASRLGDRSYEQYF
CDR3 DNA: TGTGCCAGCAGACTTGGGGACCGATCCTACGAGCAGTACTTC
J gene: TRBJ2-7
D gene: NA
V gene: TRBV2
clone size: NA

CDR3 protein: CASSEAGELQPQHF
CDR3 DNA: TGTGCCAGCAGTGAAGCGGGAGAGCTTCAGCCCCAGCATTTT
J gene: TRBJ1-5
D gene: NA
V gene: TRBV2
clone size: NA

CDR3 protein: CAISEGQVNQPQHF
CDR3 DNA: TGTGCCATCAGTGAAGGGCAGGTCAATCAGCCCCAGCATTTT
J gene: TRBJ1-5
D gene: NA
V gene: TRBV10-3
clone size: NA

CDR3 protein: CASSFRQDTEAFF
CDR3 DNA: TGTGCCAGCAGCTTCAGACAAGACACTGAAGCTTTCTTT
J gene: TRBJ1-1
D gene: NA
V gene: TRBV7-6
clone size: many